Sequencing of this T cell receptor beta chain was carried out in a study of T cell responses to AZD1222 COVID-19 vaccine. TCRdb keeps only in-frame clones here, not all; method: immunoSEQ multiplex PCR. Here the sample spans around 100,000 clones, 70% to 90% being singletons. The CDR3 is 12 residues long. Looked up from germline, CDR1 is MDHEN and CDR2 is SYDVKM. Trimming removed 10 bases from V and 5 bases from J, with 9 bases in between. The material sequenced was peripheral blood, taken on day 0 of AZD1222 vaccination. The TCR comes from an adult in good health. J is TRBJ1-6 and V is TRBV28; no clear D. The CDR3 region has the DNA TGTGCCATCCGGGAGAATAATTCACCCCTCCACTTT. Translation: CAIRENNSPLHF.